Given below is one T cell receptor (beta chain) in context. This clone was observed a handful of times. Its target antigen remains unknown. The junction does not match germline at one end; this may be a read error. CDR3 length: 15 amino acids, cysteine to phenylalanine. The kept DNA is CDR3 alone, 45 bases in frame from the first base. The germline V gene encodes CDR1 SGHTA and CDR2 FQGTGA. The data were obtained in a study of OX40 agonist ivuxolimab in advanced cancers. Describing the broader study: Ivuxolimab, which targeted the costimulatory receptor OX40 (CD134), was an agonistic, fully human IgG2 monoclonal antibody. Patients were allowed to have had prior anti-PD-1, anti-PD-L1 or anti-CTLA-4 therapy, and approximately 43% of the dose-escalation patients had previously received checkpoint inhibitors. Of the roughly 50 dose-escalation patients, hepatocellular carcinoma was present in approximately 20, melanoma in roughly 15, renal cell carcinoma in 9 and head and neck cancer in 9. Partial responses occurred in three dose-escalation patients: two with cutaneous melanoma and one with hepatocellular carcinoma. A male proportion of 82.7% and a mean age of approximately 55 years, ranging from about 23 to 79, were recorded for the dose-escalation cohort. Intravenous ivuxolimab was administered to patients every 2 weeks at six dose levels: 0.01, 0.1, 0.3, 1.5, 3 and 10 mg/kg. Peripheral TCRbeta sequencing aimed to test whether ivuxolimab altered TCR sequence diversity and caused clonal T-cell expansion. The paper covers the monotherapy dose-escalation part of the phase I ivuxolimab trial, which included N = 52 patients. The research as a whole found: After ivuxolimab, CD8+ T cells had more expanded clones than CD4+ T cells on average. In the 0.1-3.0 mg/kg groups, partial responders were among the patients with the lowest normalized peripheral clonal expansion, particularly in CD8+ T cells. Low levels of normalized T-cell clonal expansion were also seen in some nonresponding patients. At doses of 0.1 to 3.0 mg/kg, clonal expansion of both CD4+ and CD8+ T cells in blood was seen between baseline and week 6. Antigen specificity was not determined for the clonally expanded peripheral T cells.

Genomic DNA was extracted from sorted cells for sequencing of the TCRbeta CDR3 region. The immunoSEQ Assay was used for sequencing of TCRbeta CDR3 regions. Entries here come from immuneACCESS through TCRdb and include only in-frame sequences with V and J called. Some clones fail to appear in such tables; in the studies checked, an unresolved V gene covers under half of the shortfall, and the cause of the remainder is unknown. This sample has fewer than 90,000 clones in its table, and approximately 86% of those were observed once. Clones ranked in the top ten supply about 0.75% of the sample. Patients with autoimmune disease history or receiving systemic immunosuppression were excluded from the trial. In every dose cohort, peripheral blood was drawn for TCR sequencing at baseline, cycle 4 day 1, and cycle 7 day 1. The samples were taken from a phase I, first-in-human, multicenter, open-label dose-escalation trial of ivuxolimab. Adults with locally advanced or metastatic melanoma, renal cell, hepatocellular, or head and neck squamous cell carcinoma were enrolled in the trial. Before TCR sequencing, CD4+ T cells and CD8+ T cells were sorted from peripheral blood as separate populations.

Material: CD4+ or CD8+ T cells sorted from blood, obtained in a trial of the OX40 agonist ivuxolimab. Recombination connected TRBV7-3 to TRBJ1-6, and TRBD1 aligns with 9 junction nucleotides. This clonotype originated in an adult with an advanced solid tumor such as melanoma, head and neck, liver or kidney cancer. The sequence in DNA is TGTGCCAGCAGTTTAAACGGACAGGGGAACTCACCCCTCCACTTT. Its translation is CASSLNGQGNSPLHF.